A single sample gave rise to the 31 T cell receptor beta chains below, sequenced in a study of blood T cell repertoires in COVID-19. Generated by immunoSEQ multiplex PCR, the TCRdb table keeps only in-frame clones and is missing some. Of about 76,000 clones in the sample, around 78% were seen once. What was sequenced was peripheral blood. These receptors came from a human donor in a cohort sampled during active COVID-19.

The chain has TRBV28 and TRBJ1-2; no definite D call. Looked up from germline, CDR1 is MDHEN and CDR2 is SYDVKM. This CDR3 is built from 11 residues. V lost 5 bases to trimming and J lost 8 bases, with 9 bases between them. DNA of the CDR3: TGTGCCAGCAGTCCCCGGGAGGGCTACACCTTC. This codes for CASSPREGYTF.

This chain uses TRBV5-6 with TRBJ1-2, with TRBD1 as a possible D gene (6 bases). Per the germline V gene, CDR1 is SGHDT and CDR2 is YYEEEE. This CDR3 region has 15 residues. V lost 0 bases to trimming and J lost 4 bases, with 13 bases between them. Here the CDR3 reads CASSLDRGQTYGYTF. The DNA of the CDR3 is TGTGCCAGCAGCTTGGATCGGGGACAAACCTATGGCTACACCTTC.

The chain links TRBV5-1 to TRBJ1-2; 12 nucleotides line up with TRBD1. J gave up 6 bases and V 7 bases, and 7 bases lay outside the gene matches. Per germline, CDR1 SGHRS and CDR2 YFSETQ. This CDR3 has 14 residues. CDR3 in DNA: TGCGCCAGCTCCGGGACAGGGGGCTTGAATGGCTACACCTTC. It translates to CASSGTGGLNGYTF. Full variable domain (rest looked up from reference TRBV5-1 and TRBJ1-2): KAGVTQTPRYLIKTRGQQVTLSCSPISGHRSVSWYQQTPGQGLQFLFEYFSETQRNKGNFPGRFSGRQFSNSRSEMNVSTLELGDSALYLCASSGTGGLNGYTFGSGTRLTVV.

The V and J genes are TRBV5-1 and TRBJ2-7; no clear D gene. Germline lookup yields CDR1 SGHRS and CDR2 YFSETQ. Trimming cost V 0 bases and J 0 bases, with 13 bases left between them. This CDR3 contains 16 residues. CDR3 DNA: TGCGCCAGCAGCTTGGGGTTCAGACAAAGCTCCTACGAGCAGTACTTC. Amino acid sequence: CASSLGFRQSSYEQYF.

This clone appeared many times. The CDR3 loop is CASSPTEDTQYF. The CDR3 region has the DNA TGTGCCAGCAGCCCGACAGAGGATACGCAGTATTTT. This chain joins TRBV7-9 and TRBJ2-3; D possibly corresponds to TRBD1 (5 bases). Trimming removed 5 bases from V and 6 bases from J, with 9 bases in between. The germline CDR1 and CDR2 sequences are SEHNR and FQNEAQ (reference sequence). The CDR3 has 12 residues.

CDR3 in amino acids: CASSQGLPGLGPYEQYF. CDR3 in DNA: TGTGCCAGCAGCCAAGGTCTTCCGGGACTAGGACCCTACGAGCAGTACTTC. The chain couples TRBV3-1 (or the pseudogene TRBV3-2) to TRBJ2-7; 8 positions agree with TRBD2. The length of the CDR3 is 17 residues. V shed 1 base and J 2 bases; nucleotides not matched to a gene: 10. Germline V gene data show CDR1 as LGHDT and CDR2 as YNNKEL (reference sequence).

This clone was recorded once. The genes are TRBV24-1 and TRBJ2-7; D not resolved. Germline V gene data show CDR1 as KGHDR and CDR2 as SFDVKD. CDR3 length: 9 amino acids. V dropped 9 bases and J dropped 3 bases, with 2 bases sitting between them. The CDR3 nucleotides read TGTGCCACCCTCTACGAGCAGTACTTC. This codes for CATLYEQYF.

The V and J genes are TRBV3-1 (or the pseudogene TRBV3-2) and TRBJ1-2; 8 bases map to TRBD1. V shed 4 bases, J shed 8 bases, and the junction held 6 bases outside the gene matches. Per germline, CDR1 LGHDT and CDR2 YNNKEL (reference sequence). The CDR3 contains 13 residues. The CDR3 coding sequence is TGTGCCAGCAGCCCCGGACAGGGAGGCGGCTACACCTTC. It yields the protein CASSPGQGGGYTF.

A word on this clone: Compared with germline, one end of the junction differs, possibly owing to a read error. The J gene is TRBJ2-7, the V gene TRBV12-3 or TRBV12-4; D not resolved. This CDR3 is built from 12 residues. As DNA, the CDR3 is TGTGCCAGCAGTTTAAAAGGTCTAAGGAGTGTCTTC. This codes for CASSLKGLRSVF.

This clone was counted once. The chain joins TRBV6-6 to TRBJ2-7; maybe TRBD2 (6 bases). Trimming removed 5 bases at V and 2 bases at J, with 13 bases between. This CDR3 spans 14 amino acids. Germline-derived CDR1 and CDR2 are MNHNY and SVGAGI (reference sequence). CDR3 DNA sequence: TGTGCCAGCAGTCCCCCGGGAGCGGCCTACGAGCAGTACTTC. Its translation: CASSPPGAAYEQYF.

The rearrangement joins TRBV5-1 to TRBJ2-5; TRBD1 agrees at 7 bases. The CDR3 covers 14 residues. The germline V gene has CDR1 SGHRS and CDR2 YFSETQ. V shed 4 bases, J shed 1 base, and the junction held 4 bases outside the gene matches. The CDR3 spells CASSLPGGQETQYF. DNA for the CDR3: TGCGCCAGCAGCCTACCAGGGGGCCAAGAGACCCAGTACTTC.

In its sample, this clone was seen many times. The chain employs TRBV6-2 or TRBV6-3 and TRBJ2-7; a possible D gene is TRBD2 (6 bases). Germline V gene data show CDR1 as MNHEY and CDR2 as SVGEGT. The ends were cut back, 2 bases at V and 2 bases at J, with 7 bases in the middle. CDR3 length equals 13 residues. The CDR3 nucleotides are TGTGCCAGCAGTTACGGGACTCCCTACGAGCAGTACTTC. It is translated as CASSYGTPYEQYF.

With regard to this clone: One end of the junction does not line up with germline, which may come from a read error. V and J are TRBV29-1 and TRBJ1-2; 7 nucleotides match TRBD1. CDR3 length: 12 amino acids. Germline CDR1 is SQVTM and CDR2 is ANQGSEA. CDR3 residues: CSVDPGQRSISF. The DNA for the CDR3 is TGCAGCGTTGATCCGGGACAGCGAAGTATCTCCTTC.

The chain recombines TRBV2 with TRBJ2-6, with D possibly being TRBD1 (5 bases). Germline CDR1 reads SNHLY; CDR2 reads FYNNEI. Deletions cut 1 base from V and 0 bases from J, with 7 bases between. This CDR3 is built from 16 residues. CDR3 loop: CASSEGQLSGANVLTF. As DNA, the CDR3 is TGTGCCAGCAGTGAAGGACAGCTCTCTGGGGCCAACGTCCTGACTTTC.

In DNA form, the CDR3 reads TGTGCCAGCAGCCAAGATGGGGGGTTCTCCTACGAGCAGTACTTC. Translated, it gives CASSQDGGFSYEQYF. The V call is TRBV3-1 (or the pseudogene TRBV3-2), the J call TRBJ2-7; D possibly corresponds to TRBD2 (6 bases). Germline V gene sequence: CDR1 LGHDT, CDR2 YNNKEL (reference sequence). CDR3 length: 15 amino acids. V shed 0 bases and J shed 0 bases, with 9 bases lying between them.

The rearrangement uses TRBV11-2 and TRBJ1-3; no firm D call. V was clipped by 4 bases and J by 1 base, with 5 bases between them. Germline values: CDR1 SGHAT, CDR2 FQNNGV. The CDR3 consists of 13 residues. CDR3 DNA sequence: TGTGCCAGCAGCTCCTTATCTGGAAACACCATATATTTT. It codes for CASSSLSGNTIYF.

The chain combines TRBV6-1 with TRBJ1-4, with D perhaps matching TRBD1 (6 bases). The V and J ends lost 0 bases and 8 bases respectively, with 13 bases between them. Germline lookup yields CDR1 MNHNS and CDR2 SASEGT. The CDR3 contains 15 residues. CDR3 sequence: CASSEATVQGEKLFF. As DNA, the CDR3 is TGTGCCAGCAGTGAAGCTACCGTACAGGGAGAAAAACTGTTTTTT.

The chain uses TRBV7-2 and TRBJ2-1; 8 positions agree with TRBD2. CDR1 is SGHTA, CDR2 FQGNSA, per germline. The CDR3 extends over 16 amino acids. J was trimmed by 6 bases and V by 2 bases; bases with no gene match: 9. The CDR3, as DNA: TGTGCCAGCAGCTTAACTTTTTCTAGCGGGTTCAATGAGCAGTTCTTC. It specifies CASSLTFSSGFNEQFF.

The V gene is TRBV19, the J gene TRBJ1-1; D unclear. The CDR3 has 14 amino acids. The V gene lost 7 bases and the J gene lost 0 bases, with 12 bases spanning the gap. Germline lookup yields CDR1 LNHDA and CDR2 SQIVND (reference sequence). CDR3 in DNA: TGTGCCAGTACAATACCGGGGATGAACACTGAAGCTTTCTTT. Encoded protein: CASTIPGMNTEAFF.

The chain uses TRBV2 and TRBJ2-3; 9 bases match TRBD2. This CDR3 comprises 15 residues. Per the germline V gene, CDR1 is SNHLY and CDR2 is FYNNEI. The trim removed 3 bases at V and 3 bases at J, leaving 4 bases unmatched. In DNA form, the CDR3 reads TGTGCCAGCAGTGAGCAGCGGGAGGAGACAGATACGCAGTATTTT. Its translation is CASSEQREETDTQYF. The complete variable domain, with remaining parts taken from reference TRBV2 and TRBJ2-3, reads EPEVTQTPSHQVTQMGQEVILRCVPISNHLYFYWYRQILGQKVEFLVSFYNNEISEKSEIFDDQFSVERPDGSNFTLKIRSTKLEDSAMYFCASSEQREETDTQYFGPGTRLTVL.

DNA of the CDR3: TGTGCCAGCAGTTACTCCCCAGGGGGCCGGGGTGAGCAGTACTTC. It yields the protein CASSYSPGGRGEQYF. The rearrangement joins TRBV6-5 to TRBJ2-7; 8 bases are a match to TRBD1. This CDR3 spans 15 amino acids. Germline V gene sequence: CDR1 MNHEY, CDR2 SVGAGI. With V trimmed by 0 bases and J by 7 bases, 8 bases remained unmatched.

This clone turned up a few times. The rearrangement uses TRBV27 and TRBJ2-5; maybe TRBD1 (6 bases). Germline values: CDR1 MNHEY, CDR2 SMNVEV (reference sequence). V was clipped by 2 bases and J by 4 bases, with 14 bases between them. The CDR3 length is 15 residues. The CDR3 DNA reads TGTGCCAGCAGTTTAATGGGGGCGTCGGGAGAGACCCAGTACTTC. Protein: CASSLMGASGETQYF.

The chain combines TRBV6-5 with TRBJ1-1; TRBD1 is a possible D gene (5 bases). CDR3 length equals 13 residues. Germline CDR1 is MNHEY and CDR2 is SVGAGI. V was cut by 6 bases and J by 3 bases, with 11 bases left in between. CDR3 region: CASRLTEDTEAFF. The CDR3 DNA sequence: TGTGCCAGCAGATTGACAGAGGACACTGAAGCTTTCTTT.

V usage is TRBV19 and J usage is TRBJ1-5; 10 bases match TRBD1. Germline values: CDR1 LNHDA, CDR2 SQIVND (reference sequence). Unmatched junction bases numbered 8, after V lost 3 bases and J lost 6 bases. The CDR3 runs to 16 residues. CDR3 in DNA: TGTGCCAGTAGTATGAGGGGACAGGGGCGGCGTCAGCCCCAGCATTTT. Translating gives CASSMRGQGRRQPQHF.

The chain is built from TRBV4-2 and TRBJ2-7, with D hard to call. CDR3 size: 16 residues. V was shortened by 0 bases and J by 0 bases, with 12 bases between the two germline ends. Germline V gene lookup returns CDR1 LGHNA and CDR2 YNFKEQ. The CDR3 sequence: CASSQEPHYSSYEQYF. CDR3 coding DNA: TGTGCCAGCAGCCAAGAGCCACACTATAGCTCCTACGAGCAGTACTTC.

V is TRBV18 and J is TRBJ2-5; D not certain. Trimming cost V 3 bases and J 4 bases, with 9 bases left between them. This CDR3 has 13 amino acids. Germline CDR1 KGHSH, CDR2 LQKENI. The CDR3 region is CASSPTFSETQYF. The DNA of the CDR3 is TGTGCCAGCTCACCGACATTTTCAGAGACCCAGTACTTC.

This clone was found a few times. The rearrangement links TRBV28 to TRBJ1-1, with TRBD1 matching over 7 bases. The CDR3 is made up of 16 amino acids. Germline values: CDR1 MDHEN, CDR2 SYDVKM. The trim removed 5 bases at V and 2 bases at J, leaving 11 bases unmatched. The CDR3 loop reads CASSTGVRLLNTEAFF. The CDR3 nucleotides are TGTGCCAGCAGTACAGGGGTTCGGCTTCTAAACACTGAAGCTTTCTTT.

CDR3: CASSTPGRLGYNEQFF. The CDR3 coding sequence is TGTGCCAGCAGCACTCCCGGGCGACTAGGATACAATGAGCAGTTCTTC. V is TRBV27 and J is TRBJ2-1; TRBD2 is a possible D gene (6 bases). The CDR3 runs to 16 residues. Germline-derived CDR1 and CDR2 are MNHEY and SMNVEV (reference sequence). Trimming cost V 6 bases and J 4 bases, with 19 bases left between them.

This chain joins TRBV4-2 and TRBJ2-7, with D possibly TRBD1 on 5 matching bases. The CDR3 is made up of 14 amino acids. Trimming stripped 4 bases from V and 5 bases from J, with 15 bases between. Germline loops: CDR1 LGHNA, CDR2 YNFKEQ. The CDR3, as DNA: TGTGCCAGCAGCCCAAACCCCAGGGCTGACGAGCAGTACTTC. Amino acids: CASSPNPRADEQYF.

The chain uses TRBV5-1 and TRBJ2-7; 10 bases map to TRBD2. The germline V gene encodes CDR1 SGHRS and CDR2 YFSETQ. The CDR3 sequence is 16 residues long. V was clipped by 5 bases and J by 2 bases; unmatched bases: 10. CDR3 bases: TGCGCCAGCAGACCAAGTCTAGCGGGGGCAGCCTACGAGCAGTACTTC. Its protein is CASRPSLAGAAYEQYF.

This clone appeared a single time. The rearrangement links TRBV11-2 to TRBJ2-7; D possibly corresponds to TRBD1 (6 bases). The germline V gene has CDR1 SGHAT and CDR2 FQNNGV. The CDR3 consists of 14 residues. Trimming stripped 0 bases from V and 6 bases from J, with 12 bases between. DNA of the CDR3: TGTGCCAGCAGCTTAGACAACAGGGTGGCCGAGCAGTACTTC. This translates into CASSLDNRVAEQYF.